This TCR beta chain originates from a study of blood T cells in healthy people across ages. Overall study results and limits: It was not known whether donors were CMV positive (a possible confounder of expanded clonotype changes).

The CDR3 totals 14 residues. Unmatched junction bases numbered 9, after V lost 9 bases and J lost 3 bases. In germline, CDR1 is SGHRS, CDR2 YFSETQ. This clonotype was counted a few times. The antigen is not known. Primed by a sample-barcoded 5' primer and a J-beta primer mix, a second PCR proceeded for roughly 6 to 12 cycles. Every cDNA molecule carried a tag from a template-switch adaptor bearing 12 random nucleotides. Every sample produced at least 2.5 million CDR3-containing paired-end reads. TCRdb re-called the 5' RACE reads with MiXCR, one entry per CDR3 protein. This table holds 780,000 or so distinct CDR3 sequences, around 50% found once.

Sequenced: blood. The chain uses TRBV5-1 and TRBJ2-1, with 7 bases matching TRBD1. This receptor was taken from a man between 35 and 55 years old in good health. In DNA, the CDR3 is TGCGCCACCTCCCGGGACAGAGGCTACAATGAGCAGTTCTTC. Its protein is CATSRDRGYNEQFF.